These 17 T cell receptor beta chains were all obtained from the same sample, sequenced in a study of STAT5B mutations in CD4+ large granular lymphocyte leukemia. Clones were read by immunoSEQ multiplex PCR, and TCRdb kept only the in-frame ones, dropping some. The repertoire has around 24,000 clones, 55% to 75% of them found once; the top ten carry 0.65%. The sample consisted of CD4+ T cells from blood buffy coats. These receptors all stem from a human donor in good health.

This clone was counted a few times. This chain uses TRBV5-5 with TRBJ1-3, with 7 bases fitting TRBD1. CDR3 length: 13 amino acids. Germline CDR1 reads SGHKS; CDR2 reads YYEKEE (reference sequence). The J segment lost 7 bases and the V segment lost 2 bases, leaving 3 bases of the junction unmatched. CDR3 protein: CASSFEQGNTIYF. The DNA of the CDR3 is TGTGCCAGCAGCTTTGAACAGGGGAACACCATATATTTT. Full variable domain (outside the CDR3, taken from reference TRBV5-5 and TRBJ1-3): DAGVTQSPTHLIKTRGQQVTLRCSPISGHKSVSWYQQVLGQGPQFIFQYYEKEERGRGNFPDRFSARQFPNYSSELNVNALLLGDSALYLCASSFEQGNTIYFGEGSWLTVV.

V is TRBV19 and J is TRBJ2-7; maybe TRBD1 (5 bases). V was shortened by 4 bases and J by 3 bases, with 10 bases between the two germline ends. This CDR3 comprises 13 residues. In germline, CDR1 is LNHDA, CDR2 SQIVND (reference sequence). The CDR3 protein is CASSSQGFYEQYF. The CDR3 DNA sequence: TGTGCCAGTAGTAGTCAGGGCTTCTACGAGCAGTACTTC.

This clone came up a few times. This chain links TRBV19 with TRBJ1-5; TRBD1 aligns across 9 bases. Germline CDR1 and CDR2: LNHDA and SQIVND (reference sequence). The V and J ends lost 5 bases and 6 bases, in that order; junction bases with no gene match: 11. This CDR3 is built from 16 residues. CDR3 sequence: CASSPGDRAAGQPQHF. CDR3 coding DNA: TGTGCCAGTAGTCCGGGGGACAGGGCAGCAGGTCAGCCCCAGCATTTT.

The V and J genes are TRBV7-2 and TRBJ1-1; D not certain. CDR3 length: 14 amino acids. V dropped 5 bases and J dropped 0 bases, with 10 bases sitting between them. Germline V gives CDR1 SGHTA, CDR2 FQGNSA. The CDR3 sequence is CASSRTVLNTEAFF. The CDR3 DNA follows: TGTGCCAGCAGCCGGACCGTCCTGAACACTGAAGCTTTCTTT.

The V and J genes are TRBV7-8 and TRBJ1-4; no clear D gene. The CDR3 is made up of 16 amino acids. From germline, CDR1 is SGHVS and CDR2 FQNEAQ. V was cut by 1 base and J by 7 bases, with 16 bases left in between. CDR3 residues: CASSLGGLWVSEKLFF. The CDR3, as DNA: TGTGCCAGCAGCTTAGGTGGACTCTGGGTTTCTGAAAAACTGTTTTTT.

This chain joins TRBV19 and TRBJ2-2; 11 positions match TRBD1. Germline V gene sequence: CDR1 LNHDA, CDR2 SQIVND (reference sequence). The ends lost 7 bases at V and 2 bases at J; junction bases unmatched: 3. The CDR3 runs to 15 residues. CDR3 nucleotide sequence: TGTGCCAGTACTCGGACAGGGGGCAACACCGGGGAGCTGTTTTTT. It translates to CASTRTGGNTGELFF.

This chain uses TRBV7-8 with TRBJ1-1, with a weak D call TRBD1 (6 bases). Germline V gene lookup returns CDR1 SGHVS and CDR2 FQNEAQ. With 5 bases removed from V and 0 bases from J, the gap between germline ends came to 16 bases. The CDR3 sequence is 16 residues long. This CDR3 is CASSLGGRSLNTEAFF. The CDR3 bases are TGTGCCAGCAGCCTGGGGGGGCGTTCATTGAACACTGAAGCTTTCTTT.

This chain links TRBV7-2 with TRBJ1-3; 8 nucleotides match TRBD1. Germline lookup yields CDR1 SGHTA and CDR2 FQGNSA. The CDR3 totals 17 residues. The V and J ends lost 4 bases and 0 bases, in that order; junction bases with no gene match: 8. The chain's CDR3 is CASSYSPTGGSGNTIYF. The DNA for the CDR3 is TGTGCCAGCAGCTACTCCCCTACAGGGGGCTCTGGAAACACCATATATTTT.

This rearrangement joins TRBV10-3 to TRBJ2-2, with 11 bases that match TRBD2. This CDR3 contains 15 residues. Germline trimming cut 6 bases from V and 4 bases from J; bases unmatched to any gene: 4. From germline, CDR1 is ENHRY and CDR2 SYGVKD. The CDR3 DNA follows: TGTGCCATCAGCCTTCTAGCGGGGGGCACCGGGGAGCTGTTTTTT. It specifies CAISLLAGGTGELFF.

This clone appeared a few times. The rearrangement uses TRBV27 and TRBJ1-1; tentatively, D is TRBD1 (5 bases). V lost 8 bases, J lost 0 bases, and 13 bases lay in between. Looked up from germline, CDR1 is MNHEY and CDR2 is SMNVEV (reference sequence). This CDR3 comprises 14 residues. The CDR3 loop is CASARDGVNTEAFF. CDR3 DNA: TGTGCCAGCGCCAGGGACGGGGTGAACACTGAAGCTTTCTTT.

This chain uses TRBV5-6 with TRBJ2-3; a possible D gene is TRBD2 (5 bases). The V gene lost 2 bases and the J gene lost 2 bases, with 18 bases spanning the gap. The CDR3 consists of 17 residues. Germline V CDR1 and CDR2: SGHDT, YYEEEE. CDR3 coding DNA: TGTGCCAGCAGCTTCGTGGTTGGACTCCTCGACACAGATACGCAGTATTTT. Protein product: CASSFVVGLLDTDTQYF.

CDR3 in DNA: TGTGCCAGCAGCTTAGGGGGACAGATTAACACTGAAGCTTTCTTT. The encoded protein is CASSLGGQINTEAFF. V and J are TRBV7-2 and TRBJ1-1, with 7 bases identical to TRBD1. The CDR3 spans 15 residues. CDR1 SGHTA and CDR2 FQGNSA come from the germline V gene. Losses at the gene ends were 1 base for V and 2 bases for J; bases not matched to a gene: 4.

The chain joins TRBV4-1 to TRBJ2-7; no definite D call. V lost 2 bases, J lost 0 bases, and 17 bases lay in between. The CDR3 extends over 17 amino acids. Germline V CDR1 and CDR2: MGHRA, YSYEKL. The CDR3 bases are TGCGCCAGCAGCCAACTATCCCTCATGCAGAGCTCCTACGAGCAGTACTTC. Protein product: CASSQLSLMQSSYEQYF.

The CDR3 DNA reads as TGTGCCAGCGGAGGGGGCTCAACCGGGGAGCTGTTTTTT. Its protein is CASGGGSTGELFF. The chain combines TRBV2 with TRBJ2-2, with D possibly TRBD1 on 7 matching bases. The CDR3 is made up of 13 amino acids. V was trimmed by 8 bases and J by 5 bases, leaving 12 bases between them. Germline loops: CDR1 SNHLY, CDR2 FYNNEI.

The sample holds a few counts of this clone. The chain uses TRBV11-2 and TRBJ2-1, with a weak D call TRBD2 (5 bases). The germline gives CDR1 SGHAT, CDR2 FQNNGV. CDR3 length: 14 amino acids. V lost 1 base and J 10 bases, leaving 14 bases between the germline ends. CDR3 loop: CASSLGDRSGEQFF. CDR3 sequence (DNA): TGTGCCAGCAGCTTAGGTGATAGATCGGGGGAGCAGTTCTTC. Supplemented by reference TRBV11-2 and TRBJ2-1, the full variable domain reads EAGVAQSPRYKIIEKRQSVAFWCNPISGHATLYWYQQILGQGPKLLIQFQNNGVVDDSQLPKDRFSAERLKGVDSTLKIQPAKLEDSAVYLCASSLGDRSGEQFFGPGTRLTVL.

This clone was counted between two and nine times. This chain joins TRBV27 and TRBJ1-6; TRBD1 matches at 7 bases. The junction had 8 bases not matched to a gene; V was cut back by 5 bases and J by 10 bases. Germline loops: CDR1 MNHEY, CDR2 SMNVEV (reference sequence). This CDR3 has 14 residues. Here the CDR3 DNA reads TGTGCCAGCAGTCCCCGACAGGGTGGGTCACCCCTCCACTTT. Translated, it gives CASSPRQGGSPLHF.

The rearrangement uses TRBV7-2 and TRBJ2-3; tentative D call: TRBD1 (6 bases). V lost 4 bases and J 1 base, leaving 15 bases between the germline ends. The CDR3 loop spans 16 amino acids. CDR1 is SGHTA and CDR2 is FQGNSA in the germline V gene. The CDR3 DNA reads TGTGCCAGCAGCTCGGGACATCACGAACGCACAGATACGCAGTATTTT. Residues: CASSSGHHERTDTQYF.